One sample yielded the 30 T cell receptor beta chains listed below, sequenced in a study of cytomegalovirus exposure and HLA in healthy donors. The primer mix had 60 Vbeta and 13 Jbeta primers. TCRdb keeps only in-frame clones here, not all; method: immunoSEQ multiplex PCR. The sample carries some 170,000 clones, roughly 77% recorded once. Sequenced sample: PBMCs. These receptors all come from a woman aged 18-29 years in good health and CMV-seronegative.

The chain combines TRBV5-1 with TRBJ2-5; 7 bases line up with TRBD1. In germline, CDR1 is SGHRS, CDR2 YFSETQ. The ends lost 4 bases at V and 5 bases at J; junction bases unmatched: 11. The CDR3 totals 15 residues. CDR3 protein: CASSLNRQGGETQYF. In nucleotides, the CDR3 is TGCGCCAGCAGCCTGAATAGACAGGGCGGGGAGACCCAGTACTTC.

This clone has more than one count but fewer than ten. V gene TRBV27 combines with J gene TRBJ2-7; maybe TRBD1 (5 bases). Deletions cut 5 bases from V and 8 bases from J, with 13 bases between. The germline V gene has CDR1 MNHEY and CDR2 SMNVEV (reference sequence). The CDR3 contains 12 residues. This CDR3 reads CASSANRLKQYF. The CDR3 DNA is TGTGCCAGCAGTGCCAACAGGTTAAAGCAGTACTTC.

This chain uses TRBV20-1 with TRBJ1-4; no firm D call. V lost 2 bases to trimming and J lost 6 bases, with 4 bases between them. This CDR3 is built from 11 residues. Germline V gives CDR1 DFQATT, CDR2 SNEGSKA (reference sequence). CDR3 sequence reads: CSARSYEKLFF. The CDR3 DNA reads as TGCAGTGCTAGATCGTATGAAAAACTGTTTTTT.

The chain has TRBV11-3 and TRBJ2-6, with a weak D call TRBD2 (6 bases). From germline, CDR1 is SGHNT and CDR2 YENEEA. V gave up 1 base and J gave up 0 bases, with 13 bases separating them. The CDR3 spans 18 residues. CDR3 sequence: CASSLGAGRSSGANVLTF. CDR3 DNA sequence: TGTGCCAGCAGCTTAGGAGCGGGCAGGAGCTCTGGGGCCAACGTCCTGACTTTC.

V is TRBV29-1 and J is TRBJ1-1; no firm D call. CDR1 and CDR2 (germline): SQVTM, ANQGSEA. CDR3 size: 11 residues. V was cut by 2 bases and J by 6 bases, with 7 bases left in between. This chain's CDR3 is CSVEWQAEAFF. For the CDR3, the DNA is TGCAGCGTTGAATGGCAGGCTGAAGCTTTCTTT.

This clone turned up a few times. V gene TRBV4-2 combines with J gene TRBJ1-1; D call uncertain. The ends were cut back, 2 bases at V and 4 bases at J, with 11 bases in the middle. CDR1 is LGHNA, CDR2 YNFKEQ, per germline. The CDR3 covers 14 residues. The CDR3 sequence is CASSQMIGGTEAFF. The CDR3 coding sequence is TGTGCCAGCAGCCAAATGATCGGTGGCACTGAAGCTTTCTTT.

This clone was counted a few times. The chain joins TRBV29-1 to TRBJ1-1; D uncertain. This CDR3 comprises 12 residues. Germline V lookup: CDR1 SQVTM, CDR2 ANQGSEA. V lost 4 bases, J lost 0 bases, and 6 bases lay in between. The CDR3 loop reads CSVVRVNTEAFF. CDR3 coding DNA: TGCAGCGTTGTGCGGGTGAACACTGAAGCTTTCTTT.

CDR3 loop: CATSRMTSFNEQFF. The CDR3 DNA reads TGTGCCACCAGCAGGATGACTAGTTTCAATGAGCAGTTCTTC. V gene TRBV15 combines with J gene TRBJ2-1, with D perhaps matching TRBD2 (6 bases). Trimming left V 3 bases short and J 6 bases short, with 12 bases between. Germline loops: CDR1 LNHNV, CDR2 YYDKDF (reference sequence). The CDR3 has 14 amino acids.

This chain joins TRBV28 and TRBJ2-7; 8 bases agree with TRBD1. The CDR3 extends over 15 amino acids. The J segment lost 4 bases and the V segment lost 5 bases, leaving 10 bases of the junction unmatched. The V gene's germline CDR1 is MDHEN and CDR2 SYDVKM. CDR3 sequence (DNA): TGTGCCAGCAGTACTATCGACAGGGGAGATTACGAGCAGTACTTC. The encoded protein is CASSTIDRGDYEQYF.

In its sample, this clone was seen once. The CDR3 nucleotides are TGCGCCAGCAGCTTGGTGCAGGGAACTCCCACAGATACGCAGTATTTT. Its protein is CASSLVQGTPTDTQYF. J is TRBJ2-3 and V is TRBV5-1; tentatively, D is TRBD1 (5 bases). Germline assignment: CDR1 SGHRS and CDR2 YFSETQ. The CDR3 sequence is 16 residues long. The germline V and J ends were trimmed by 0 bases and 2 bases, with 13 bases remaining between them.

The chain uses TRBV10-3 and TRBJ2-1, with 7 bases fitting TRBD1. The germline V gene encodes CDR1 ENHRY and CDR2 SYGVKD. This CDR3 region has 13 residues. The ends lost 9 bases at V and 4 bases at J; junction bases unmatched: 6. CDR3 coding DNA: TGTGCCATTCGGGACAGAGCTTACAATGAGCAGTTCTTC. This encodes CAIRDRAYNEQFF.

In regard to this clone: An end of the junction does not agree with germline; a read error may underlie this. This chain uses TRBV5-1 with TRBJ2-5; the D gene is possibly TRBD2 (6 bases). This CDR3 is 18 amino acids long. The germline V gene encodes CDR1 SGHRS and CDR2 YFSETQ. The CDR3 region has the DNA TGCGCCAGCAACTTGGCCGGAATAGCGGAGACTTCGCGAGAGACCCAGTACTTC. This encodes CASNLAGIAETSRETQYF.

CDR3 amino acids: CASSKTYRREGLLDTQYF. The CDR3, as DNA: TGTGCCAGCAGCAAAACGTATCGGCGGGAGGGCCTTCTGGATACGCAGTATTTT. V usage is TRBV9 and J usage is TRBJ2-3; TRBD2 agrees at 9 bases. CDR3 length: 18 residues. CDR1 SGDLS and CDR2 YYNGEE come from the germline V gene. Unmatched junction bases numbered 18, after V lost 4 bases and J lost 6 bases.

The rearrangement uses TRBV18 and TRBJ2-7; D perhaps matches TRBD2 (5 bases). Trimming removed 5 bases from V and 7 bases from J, with 12 bases in between. From germline, CDR1 is KGHSH and CDR2 LQKENI. This CDR3 is 12 amino acids long. The CDR3 DNA is TGTGCCAGCTCAAAACTAGGTTGGGAGCAGTACTTC. Its protein is CASSKLGWEQYF.

The chain has TRBV6-1 and TRBJ2-1; TRBD2 matches 7 bases. Germline loops: CDR1 MNHNS, CDR2 SASEGT. With 3 bases clipped from V and 6 bases from J, the junction kept 5 bases outside the gene matches. CDR3 length: 14 residues. CDR3 in amino acids: CASSEIWTSNEQFF. In DNA, the CDR3 is TGTGCCAGCAGTGAGATTTGGACTAGCAATGAGCAGTTCTTC.

V gene TRBV18 combines with J gene TRBJ2-5; no definite D call. The CDR3 consists of 15 residues. Germline CDR1 is KGHSH and CDR2 is LQKENI. V lost 3 bases, J lost 1 base, and 12 bases lay in between. CDR3 in amino acids: CASSPARLAQETQYF. Here the CDR3 DNA reads TGTGCCAGCTCACCTGCCAGGTTGGCCCAAGAGACCCAGTACTTC.

This chain uses TRBV9 with TRBJ2-1, with TRBD2 matching 7 bases. Per the germline V gene, CDR1 is SGDLS and CDR2 is YYNGEE. V was clipped by 0 bases and J by 8 bases; unmatched bases: 14. This CDR3 is 17 amino acids long. The CDR3 bases are TGTGCCAGCAGCGTAGATCGTTTGAGCGGGATAGGTCATGAGCAGTTCTTC. Translated, it gives CASSVDRLSGIGHEQFF.

This chain links TRBV11-1 with TRBJ1-1; TRBD1 matches 10 bases. The CDR3 loop spans 13 amino acids. Unmatched junction bases numbered 1, after V lost 5 bases and J lost 4 bases. Germline loops: CDR1 SGHAT, CDR2 FQDESV (reference sequence). CDR3 nucleotides: TGTGCCAGCAGCCGGACAGGGGGCACTGAAGCTTTCTTT. The encoded protein is CASSRTGGTEAFF. Together with reference TRBV11-1 and TRBJ1-1, the CDR3 gives the full variable domain: EAEVAQSPRYKITEKSQAVAFWCDPISGHATLYWYRQILGQGPELLVQFQDESVVDDSQLPKDRFSAERLKGVDSTLKIQPAELGDSAMYLCASSRTGGTEAFFGQGTRLTVV.

This rearrangement joins TRBV6-5 to TRBJ1-4, with D hard to call. V lost 7 bases to trimming and J lost 8 bases, with 17 bases between them. CDR1 and CDR2 (germline): MNHEY, SVGAGI. The CDR3 covers 14 residues. This CDR3 is CASKGTLRGEKLFF. The CDR3 DNA reads TGTGCCAGCAAGGGAACGCTTCGAGGGGAAAAACTGTTTTTT.

The chain combines TRBV2 with TRBJ1-2; possibly TRBD1 for D (5 bases). CDR1 and CDR2 (germline): SNHLY, FYNNEI. The CDR3 has 15 residues. V was pared by 5 bases and J by 2 bases, with 15 bases between. The CDR3 region is CASSLRDGGNYGYTF. DNA for the CDR3: TGTGCCAGCAGTTTACGGGACGGAGGGAACTATGGCTACACCTTC.

The chain uses TRBV19 and TRBJ2-2; 8 positions agree with TRBD2. Germline CDR1 is LNHDA and CDR2 is SQIVND (reference sequence). Trimming took 2 bases from V and 7 from J; bases not matched to a gene: 3. This CDR3 region has 14 residues. CDR3: CASSITGGGGELFF. DNA for the CDR3: TGTGCCAGTAGTATAACCGGGGGGGGCGGGGAGCTGTTTTTT.

This sequence joins TRBV5-4 and TRBJ2-7; 7 nucleotides agree with TRBD2. Trimming at V came to 4 bases and at J to 3 bases, leaving 4 bases not matched to a gene. The CDR3 runs 13 residues. The germline V gene encodes CDR1 SGHNT and CDR2 YYREEE (reference sequence). In DNA form, the CDR3 reads TGTGCCAGCAGCCGAAGCGGGAACTACGAGCAGTACTTC. It specifies CASSRSGNYEQYF. Looking up the rest from reference TRBV5-4 and TRBJ2-7 gives the full variable domain: ETGVTQSPTHLIKTRGQQVTLRCSSQSGHNTVSWYQQALGQGPQFIFQYYREEENGRGNFPPRFSGLQFPNYSSELNVNALELDDSALYLCASSRSGNYEQYFGPGTRLTVT.

The V and J genes are TRBV9 and TRBJ2-1, with 10 bases that match TRBD1. The CDR3 extends over 16 amino acids. With 0 bases clipped from V and 2 bases from J, the junction kept 2 bases outside the gene matches. Germline V gene sequence: CDR1 SGDLS, CDR2 YYNGEE. The CDR3: CASSVEGTGAYNEQFF. CDR3 in DNA: TGTGCCAGCAGCGTAGAAGGGACAGGGGCCTACAATGAGCAGTTCTTC.

The chain combines TRBV2 with TRBJ2-5; D call uncertain. Looked up from germline, CDR1 is SNHLY and CDR2 is FYNNEI. The V end was cut by 7 bases, the J end by 4 bases, with 10 bases between. The CDR3 sequence is 12 residues long. CDR3 sequence (DNA): TGTGCCAGCACCCTCAGTTCAGAGACCCAGTACTTC. It is translated as CASTLSSETQYF. Drawing the rest from reference TRBV2 and TRBJ2-5, the complete variable domain is EPEVTQTPSHQVTQMGQEVILRCVPISNHLYFYWYRQILGQKVEFLVSFYNNEISEKSEIFDDQFSVERPDGSNFTLKIRSTKLEDSAMYFCASTLSSETQYFGPGTRLLVL.

CDR3 loop: CASNQTPRGVPGAFF. Here the CDR3 DNA reads TGTGCCAGCAACCAGACCCCACGGGGGGTGCCTGGGGCTTTCTTT. The chain recombines TRBV7-2 with TRBJ1-1; weak D call: TRBD1 (5 bases). CDR1 and CDR2 from the germline V gene are SGHTA and FQGNSA. The V end was cut by 7 bases, the J end by 11 bases, with 26 bases between. CDR3 length: 15 residues.

This clone was found once. This sequence joins TRBV14 and TRBJ2-5; no clear D gene. The V gene lost 0 bases and the J gene lost 2 bases, with 10 bases spanning the gap. This CDR3 has 15 residues. Per germline, CDR1 SGHDN and CDR2 FVKESK. In nucleotides, the CDR3 is TGTGCCAGCAGCCAAGATCTTGGCAGGCAAGAGACCCAGTACTTC. Translation gives CASSQDLGRQETQYF.

V and J are TRBV6-5 and TRBJ1-5; D is unresolved. CDR1 and CDR2 (germline): MNHEY, SVGAGI. This CDR3 has 12 amino acids. V was cut by 5 bases and J by 4 bases, with 6 bases left in between. The CDR3 loop reads CASSRENQPQHF. The CDR3 region has the DNA TGTGCCAGCAGTCGTGAGAATCAGCCCCAGCATTTT.

The chain's CDR3 is CASSHRSAGAMAGELFF. The DNA of the CDR3 is TGCGCCAGCAGCCACCGATCGGCGGGAGCTATGGCCGGGGAGCTGTTTTTT. The chain joins TRBV4-1 to TRBJ2-2; 7 bases align to TRBD2. V dropped 3 bases and J dropped 6; count of bases not matched to a gene: 13. Germline V gene sequence: CDR1 MGHRA, CDR2 YSYEKL. This CDR3 has 17 amino acids.

The chain carries TRBV5-6 and TRBJ2-1; 7 bases map to TRBD2. The CDR3 is 17 amino acids. The junction had 6 bases not matched to a gene; V was cut back by 0 bases and J by 0 bases. CDR1 is SGHDT, CDR2 YYEEEE, per germline. For the CDR3, the DNA is TGTGCCAGCAGCTTGGCGGTGGGAGGGGTCTCCTACAATGAGCAGTTCTTC. Translating it yields CASSLAVGGVSYNEQFF.

The rearrangement joins TRBV30 to TRBJ2-3; 13 bases map to TRBD2. Germline trimming cut 2 bases from V and 0 bases from J; bases unmatched to any gene: 5. Germline loops: CDR1 GTSNPN, CDR2 SVGIG (reference sequence). This CDR3 is built from 17 residues. The CDR3 loop is CAWSRLAGGTSTDTQYF. CDR3 nucleotides: TGTGCCTGGAGTAGACTAGCGGGGGGAACTAGCACAGATACGCAGTATTTT.